Presented here are 25 T cell receptor beta chains from one specimen sequenced in a study of OX40 agonist ivuxolimab in advanced cancers. The method was immunoSEQ multiplex PCR; TCRdb's version includes in-frame clones alone and lacks a portion of them. The data contain fewer than 50,000 clones, about 90% of them seen just once; the ten biggest clones take up about a tenth. The specimen comprised CD4+ or CD8+ T cells sorted from blood, sampled in a trial of the OX40 agonist ivuxolimab. These receptors all come from an adult with an advanced solid tumor such as melanoma, head and neck, liver or kidney cancer.

This clone turned up a few times. The DNA of the CDR3 is TGTGCCAGGGAGGCCGTCGGGACAGGGGCGAACACCGGGGAGCTGTTTTTT. This gives the protein CAREAVGTGANTGELFF. The rearrangement uses TRBV7-9 and TRBJ2-2; the match to TRBD1 covers 10 bases. Looked up from germline, CDR1 is SEHNR and CDR2 is FQNEAQ (reference sequence). The V and J ends lost 9 bases and 0 bases, in that order; junction bases with no gene match: 10. The CDR3 length is 17 residues.

The chain is built from TRBV11-2 and TRBJ2-7; D may match TRBD1 or TRBD2 (5 bases each). The CDR3 is made up of 13 amino acids. Trimming stripped 3 bases from V and 4 bases from J, with 10 bases between. Germline V gene sequence: CDR1 SGHAT, CDR2 FQNNGV. The CDR3 sequence: CASSFGGSYEQYV. DNA for the CDR3: TGTGCCAGCAGCTTTGGGGGTTCTTACGAGCAGTACGTC.

CDR3 sequence: CASSPPIGLGEQYF. The CDR3 DNA reads TGTGCCAGCTCACCACCAATCGGGCTCGGCGAGCAGTACTTC. The genes are TRBV18 and TRBJ2-7; D is unclear. V was shortened by 0 bases and J by 6 bases, with 12 bases between the two germline ends. The V gene's germline CDR1 is KGHSH and CDR2 LQKENI. The CDR3 length is 14 residues.

The chain couples TRBV19 to TRBJ1-4, with a weak D call TRBD1 (6 bases). The CDR3 extends over 13 amino acids. Germline CDR1 reads LNHDA; CDR2 reads SQIVND (reference sequence). Between the trimmed V and J ends, which lost 6 bases and 7 bases, there was a span of 12 bases. For the CDR3, the DNA is TGTGCCAGTAGCAACAGGGTTGGTGAAAAACTGTTTTTT. The encoded protein is CASSNRVGEKLFF.

The chain uses TRBV7-3 and TRBJ1-6; tentatively, D is TRBD1 (6 bases). Per the germline V gene, CDR1 is SGHTA and CDR2 is FQGTGA. Trimming removed 4 bases at V and 9 bases at J, with 13 bases between. This CDR3 contains 14 residues. The CDR3 sequence: CASSSTGYGSPLHF. In nucleotides, the CDR3 is TGTGCCAGCAGCTCAACAGGGTACGGTTCACCCCTCCACTTT.

The chain couples TRBV9 to TRBJ2-5, with 7 positions matching TRBD1. Germline lookup yields CDR1 SGDLS and CDR2 YYNGEE. The ends lost 3 bases at V and 1 base at J; junction bases unmatched: 15. The CDR3 loop spans 18 amino acids. The chain's CDR3 is CASSGSGTETPIQETQYF. In DNA, the CDR3 is TGTGCCAGCAGCGGATCCGGGACAGAGACTCCAATCCAAGAGACCCAGTACTTC.

The chain has TRBV7-9 and TRBJ2-4; 8 bases map to TRBD1. Germline-derived CDR1 and CDR2 are SEHNR and FQNEAQ (reference sequence). This CDR3 has 15 residues. V was clipped by 4 bases and J by 6 bases; unmatched bases: 8. The CDR3 is CASSSDREEGNIQYF. In nucleotides, the CDR3 is TGTGCCAGCAGCTCGGACAGGGAAGAGGGAAACATTCAGTACTTC.

The DNA for the CDR3 is TGCGCCAGCAGCTACCCAGGATCTGAAGCTTTCTTT. Its translation: CASSYPGSEAFF. The chain couples TRBV5-1 to TRBJ1-1; D uncertain. V was pared by 3 bases and J by 6 bases, with 9 bases between. CDR3 length equals 12 residues. Germline V lookup: CDR1 SGHRS, CDR2 YFSETQ. The whole variable domain, remainder taken from reference TRBV5-1 and TRBJ1-1, is KAGVTQTPRYLIKTRGQQVTLSCSPISGHRSVSWYQQTPGQGLQFLFEYFSETQRNKGNFPGRFSGRQFSNSRSEMNVSTLELGDSALYLCASSYPGSEAFFGQGTRLTVV.

V gene TRBV18 combines with J gene TRBJ1-2; D not resolved. The CDR3 totals 13 residues. Germline V lookup: CDR1 KGHSH, CDR2 LQKENI. The V gene lost 1 base and the J gene lost 0 bases, with 3 bases spanning the gap. DNA of the CDR3: TGTGCCAGCTCACCACGAGCTAACTATGGCTACACCTTC. This codes for CASSPRANYGYTF.

The chain has TRBV6-5 and TRBJ2-1; D gene ambiguous. Germline V gene lookup returns CDR1 MNHEY and CDR2 SVGAGI. The CDR3 length is 11 residues. Between the trimmed V and J ends, which lost 6 bases and 10 bases, there was a span of 10 bases. CDR3 in amino acids: CASSLGREQFF. Here the CDR3 DNA reads TGTGCCAGCAGCTTAGGGCGCGAGCAGTTCTTC.

The chain joins TRBV13 to TRBJ2-2; TRBD2 aligns across 10 bases. V shed 5 bases and J 4 bases; nucleotides not matched to a gene: 7. The CDR3 is 16 residues long. Germline V lookup: CDR1 PRHDT, CDR2 FYEKMQ (reference sequence). CDR3 sequence reads: CASSQVTSGFTGELFF. The CDR3 bases are TGTGCCAGCAGCCAGGTGACTAGCGGGTTCACCGGGGAGCTGTTTTTT.

The chain has TRBV28 and TRBJ2-1; the D is unclear. From germline, CDR1 is MDHEN and CDR2 SYDVKM. CDR3 size: 12 residues. Trimming cost V 5 bases and J 10 bases, with 12 bases left between them. CDR3 in amino acids: CASSRLGREQFF. The CDR3 DNA reads TGTGCCAGCAGTCGCCTGGGTAGGGAGCAGTTCTTC.

The J gene is TRBJ2-5, the V gene TRBV7-9, with D tentatively TRBD1 (6 bases). Per germline, CDR1 SEHNR and CDR2 FQNEAQ (reference sequence). This CDR3 comprises 14 residues. V lost 6 bases, J lost 2 bases, and 13 bases lay in between. The CDR3 DNA is TGTGCCAGCAGTCTGGGGACACCTCAAGAGACCCAGTACTTC. It translates to CASSLGTPQETQYF.

The V and J genes are TRBV13 and TRBJ2-1, with 10 bases matching TRBD2. Germline values: CDR1 PRHDT, CDR2 FYEKMQ (reference sequence). Trimming cost V 3 bases and J 10 bases; bases outside gene matches: 9. The CDR3 extends over 15 amino acids. CDR3: CASSFGSGRTKEQFF. The CDR3 bases are TGTGCCAGCAGCTTCGGTAGCGGGAGGACTAAGGAGCAGTTCTTC.

The V call is TRBV2, the J call TRBJ2-7; TRBD1 matches at 11 bases. This CDR3 is built from 15 residues. After removal of 7 bases from V and 3 bases from J, the junction contained 8 bases not matched to a gene. CDR1 SNHLY and CDR2 FYNNEI come from the germline V gene. The CDR3 here is CASTGGTGGVYEQYF. In nucleotides, the CDR3 is TGTGCCAGCACAGGGGGGACAGGGGGTGTCTACGAGCAGTACTTC.

The chain is built from TRBV7-6 and TRBJ2-1; D is unresolved. The CDR3 consists of 15 residues. The germline gives CDR1 SGHVS, CDR2 FNYEAQ. The ends were cut back, 5 bases at V and 0 bases at J, with 11 bases in the middle. As DNA, the CDR3 is TGTGCCAGCAGCATAGACCGGAGCTCCTACAATGAGCAGTTCTTC. This translates into CASSIDRSSYNEQFF.

The V gene is TRBV5-1, the J gene TRBJ2-1, with TRBD2 matching 7 bases. Germline CDR1 reads SGHRS; CDR2 reads YFSETQ. CDR3 length: 14 amino acids. Losses at the gene ends were 3 bases for V and 9 bases for J; bases not matched to a gene: 9. This chain's CDR3 is CASSSLRDYGEQFF. CDR3 coding DNA: TGCGCCAGCAGCTCTCTCCGGGACTACGGTGAGCAGTTCTTC.

The chain couples TRBV25-1 to TRBJ1-1, with no clear D. Germline CDR1 reads MGHDK; CDR2 reads SYGVNS. The CDR3 spans 13 residues. Trimming shortened V by 4 bases and J by 2 bases, and 8 bases separated the two germline ends. This CDR3 is CASSAFENTEAFF. CDR3 nucleotide sequence: TGTGCCAGCAGTGCATTCGAAAACACTGAAGCTTTCTTT.

This clone was observed once. The V gene is TRBV4-1, the J gene TRBJ2-1, with D unresolved. The length of the CDR3 is 13 residues. Germline loops: CDR1 MGHRA, CDR2 YSYEKL. V gave up 0 bases and J gave up 10 bases, with 10 bases separating them. The CDR3 spells CASSQELRWEQFF. DNA for the CDR3: TGCGCCAGCAGCCAAGAACTCCGGTGGGAGCAGTTCTTC.

The CDR3 DNA reads as TGCAGTGCCCGGCCCTACGAGCAGTACTTC. It specifies CSARPYEQYF. The gene calls are TRBV20-1 and TRBJ2-7; D uncertain. The CDR3 totals 10 residues. Germline CDR1 and CDR2: DFQATT and SNEGSKA (reference sequence). V was clipped by 6 bases and J by 2 bases, with 5 bases between them.

The rearrangement joins TRBV9 to TRBJ2-1; possible D gene TRBD1, 7 bases. CDR3 length equals 16 residues. CDR1 and CDR2 (germline): SGDLS, YYNGEE. V was pared by 1 base and J by 4 bases, with 15 bases between. The CDR3 DNA reads as TGTGCCAGCAGCGTAAGCACAGGGGAGGCGTACAATGAGCAGTTCTTC. As protein: CASSVSTGEAYNEQFF.

The chain employs TRBV28 and TRBJ2-4, with D possibly TRBD1 on 6 matching bases. Germline CDR1 reads MDHEN; CDR2 reads SYDVKM. V was pared by 1 base and J by 1 base, with 11 bases between. This CDR3 contains 16 residues. CDR3 protein: CASSLSQGLAKNIQYF. The CDR3 DNA reads TGTGCCAGCAGTTTATCGCAGGGGTTGGCCAAAAACATTCAGTACTTC.

This rearrangement joins TRBV7-8 to TRBJ2-7; D may be TRBD1 or TRBD2 (5 bases each). V lost 6 bases and J lost 5, with 23 bases in between. Per the germline V gene, CDR1 is SGHVS and CDR2 is FQNEAQ. The CDR3 spans 16 residues. The CDR3 DNA follows: TGTGCCAGCAGTCCCTCCTGGGGACCTTGGGACCACGAGCAGTACTTC. It is translated as CASSPSWGPWDHEQYF.

This chain connects TRBV5-5 to TRBJ2-7; possibly TRBD1 for D (6 bases). V gave up 4 bases and J gave up 1 base, with 15 bases separating them. In germline, CDR1 is SGHKS, CDR2 YYEKEE (reference sequence). The CDR3 loop spans 15 amino acids. Here the CDR3 reads CASSPDSYPSYEQYF. CDR3 DNA sequence: TGTGCCAGCAGCCCGGACAGCTACCCGTCCTACGAGCAGTACTTC.

This chain connects TRBV7-8 to TRBJ2-2, with unresolved D. CDR3 size: 15 residues. CDR1 SGHVS and CDR2 FQNEAQ come from the germline V gene. Trimming left V 1 base short and J 8 bases short, with 14 bases between. The CDR3 region has the DNA TGTGCCAGCAGCTTAGACTCCCCCCGTGGGGGGGAGCTGTTTTTT. Translation gives CASSLDSPRGGELFF.